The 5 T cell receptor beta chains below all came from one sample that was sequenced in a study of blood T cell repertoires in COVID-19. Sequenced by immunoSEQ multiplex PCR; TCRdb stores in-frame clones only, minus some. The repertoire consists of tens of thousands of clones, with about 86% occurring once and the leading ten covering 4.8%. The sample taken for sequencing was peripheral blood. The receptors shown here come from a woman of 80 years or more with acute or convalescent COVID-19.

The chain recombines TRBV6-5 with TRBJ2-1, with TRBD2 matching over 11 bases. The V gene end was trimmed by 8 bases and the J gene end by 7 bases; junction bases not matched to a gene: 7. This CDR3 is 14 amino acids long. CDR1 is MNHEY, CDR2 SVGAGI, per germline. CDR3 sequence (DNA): TGTGCCAGCGGGGGGACTAGCGGAAGTAATGAGCAGTTCTTC. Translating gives CASGGTSGSNEQFF.

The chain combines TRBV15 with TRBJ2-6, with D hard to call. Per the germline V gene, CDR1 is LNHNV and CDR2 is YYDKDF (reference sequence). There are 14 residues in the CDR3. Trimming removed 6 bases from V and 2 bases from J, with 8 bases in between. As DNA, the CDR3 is TGTGCCACCAGGAGTGTAGCTGGGGCCAACGTCCTGACTTTC. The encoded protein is CATRSVAGANVLTF.

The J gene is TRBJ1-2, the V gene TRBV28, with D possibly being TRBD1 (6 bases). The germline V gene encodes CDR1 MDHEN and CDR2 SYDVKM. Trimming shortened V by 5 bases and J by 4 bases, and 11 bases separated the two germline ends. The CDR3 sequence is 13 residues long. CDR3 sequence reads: CASSQPGAYGYTF. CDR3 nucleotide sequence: TGTGCCAGCAGTCAACCAGGGGCCTATGGCTACACCTTC.

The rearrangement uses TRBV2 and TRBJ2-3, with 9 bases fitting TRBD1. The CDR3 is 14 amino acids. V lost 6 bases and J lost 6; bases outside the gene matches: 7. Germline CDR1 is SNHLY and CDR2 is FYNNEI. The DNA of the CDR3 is TGTGCCAGCAGAGTCACAGGGGGCGCGGATACGCAGTATTTT. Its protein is CASRVTGGADTQYF.

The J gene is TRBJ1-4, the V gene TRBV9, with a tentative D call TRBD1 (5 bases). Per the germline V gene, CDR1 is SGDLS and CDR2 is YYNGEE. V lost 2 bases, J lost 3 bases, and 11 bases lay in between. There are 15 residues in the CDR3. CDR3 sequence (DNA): TGTGCCAGCAGCGTCGCCGGAGGGGCTAATGAAAAACTGTTTTTT. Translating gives CASSVAGGANEKLFF.